The next 20 T cell receptor beta chains were all read from a single sample in a study of CD8 T cells in ankylosing spondylitis. General study points: It appeared that ankylosing spondylitis blood was characterized by a TCR beta motif of fewer than ten highly homologous variants.

Antigens for these TCRs are unknown. MiXCR, run by TCRdb on the 5' RACE reads, gives a single entry per CDR3 protein. Of more than 650,000 distinct CDR3 sequences in the sample, about 10% were seen once. Sequenced sample: blood, either unsorted or a sorted T cell fraction (not recorded which). The receptors here all came from a male donor with ankylosing spondylitis.

This clonotype was seen more than once but under ten times. The chain joins TRBV7-3 to TRBJ2-7, with D possibly matching TRBD1 (5 bases). V lost 3 bases to trimming and J lost 4 bases, with 16 bases between them. Looked up from germline, CDR1 is SGHTA and CDR2 is FQGTGA. The CDR3 contains 15 residues. The CDR3 here is CASSFGPTTGYEQYF. The CDR3 DNA reads as TGTGCCAGCAGCTTCGGCCCGACCACAGGATACGAGCAGTACTTC. The entire variable domain, with the rest obtained from reference TRBV7-3 and TRBJ2-7, is as follows: GAGVSQTPSNKVTEKGKYVELRCDPISGHTALYWYRQSLGQGPEFLIYFQGTGAADDSGLPNDRFFAVRPEGSVSTLKIQRTERGDSAVYLCASSFGPTTGYEQYFGPGTRLTVT.

The J gene is TRBJ1-1, the V gene TRBV7-9; D may be TRBD1 (5 bases). This CDR3 contains 15 residues. Deletions cut 2 bases from V and 6 bases from J, with 16 bases between. The V gene's germline CDR1 is SEHNR and CDR2 FQNEAQ (reference sequence). The CDR3 DNA follows: TGTGCCAGCAGCTTATTGGCAGGGAGGTTGTCTGAAGCTTTCTTT. It yields the protein CASSLLAGRLSEAFF.

This clonotype was counted a few times. This chain joins TRBV3-1 and TRBJ1-5; a weak D match, TRBD1 (6 bases). CDR1 and CDR2 (germline): LGHDT, YNNKEL (reference sequence). V lost 2 bases, J lost 6 bases, and 8 bases lay in between. The CDR3 consists of 13 residues. The CDR3 sequence: CASSQMGAQPQHF. CDR3 nucleotide sequence: TGTGCCAGCAGCCAAATGGGGGCTCAGCCCCAGCATTTT.

This clonotype has a handful of counts. This chain's CDR3 is CASSPLGGMSTDTQYF. CDR3 bases: TGCGCCAGCAGCCCCCTGGGCGGGATGAGCACAGATACGCAGTATTTT. V usage is TRBV4-3 and J usage is TRBJ2-3, with D possibly matching TRBD2 (6 bases). V was trimmed by 4 bases and J by 0 bases, leaving 14 bases between them. CDR1 is LGHNA, CDR2 YSLEER, per germline. This CDR3 has 16 residues.

This clonotype has only a few counts. The rearrangement joins TRBV29-1 to TRBJ2-1; 8 nucleotides line up with TRBD2. The CDR3 is 12 amino acids. CDR1 and CDR2 (germline): SQVTM, ANQGSEA. V shed 6 bases and J 9 bases; nucleotides not matched to a gene: 7. The CDR3 sequence is CSVPGGRFEQFF. CDR3 bases: TGCAGCGTGCCGGGAGGGCGTTTTGAGCAGTTCTTC.

This clonotype showed up just a few times. J is TRBJ2-1 and V is TRBV12-3 or TRBV12-4; 11 bases fit TRBD2. CDR3 length equals 17 residues. Trimming took 5 bases from V and 7 from J; bases not matched to a gene: 13. CDR3 residues: CASSQQTTSGIENEQFF. CDR3 nucleotides: TGTGCCAGCAGTCAACAGACGACTAGCGGGATAGAAAATGAGCAGTTCTTC.

There are a few counts of this clonotype. The chain combines TRBV6-5 with TRBJ1-1; D not resolved. Germline V lookup: CDR1 MNHEY, CDR2 SVGAGI. CDR3 length: 15 residues. V gave up 0 bases and J gave up 1 base, with 9 bases separating them. The CDR3 here is CASSYSGFWNTEAFF. CDR3 DNA: TGTGCCAGCAGTTACTCCGGGTTTTGGAACACTGAAGCTTTCTTT.

There are a few counts of this clonotype. This chain joins TRBV20-1 and TRBJ1-1; the D is unclear. CDR1 DFQATT and CDR2 SNEGSKA come from the germline V gene (reference sequence). Trimming shortened V by 0 bases and J by 0 bases, and 8 bases separated the two germline ends. The CDR3 length is 14 residues. CDR3 coding DNA: TGCAGTGCTAGAGATCGGCACATGAACACTGAAGCTTTCTTT. Amino acids: CSARDRHMNTEAFF.

This clonotype was counted only a few times. The chain joins TRBV7-2 to TRBJ1-2; 7 bases are shared with TRBD1. V shed 7 bases, J shed 4 bases, and the junction held 18 bases outside the gene matches. The CDR3 has 17 residues. Per the germline V gene, CDR1 is SGHTA and CDR2 is FQGNSA. The CDR3 region has the DNA TGTGCCAGCACTCCGCCCGGCAGGGGGAATGGCGGCTATGGCTACACCTTC. Protein product: CASTPPGRGNGGYGYTF.

This clonotype was detected many times. The rearrangement joins TRBV5-1 to TRBJ2-7, with a tentative D call TRBD2 (6 bases). This CDR3 comprises 13 residues. V lost 1 base and J 3 bases, leaving 8 bases between the germline ends. The germline gives CDR1 SGHRS, CDR2 YFSETQ. CDR3 coding DNA: TGCGCCAGCAGCTTGCCGGGAGTCTACGAGCAGTACTTC. Its protein product is CASSLPGVYEQYF.

V usage is TRBV7-2 and J usage is TRBJ2-1; D is uncertain. From germline, CDR1 is SGHTA and CDR2 FQGNSA. The CDR3 has 16 residues. The V and J ends lost 5 bases and 4 bases respectively, with 18 bases between them. The CDR3 nucleotides are TGTGCCAGCAGCATAGAGGCCCTCTACGATTACAATGAGCAGTTCTTC. It encodes CASSIEALYDYNEQFF.

The CDR3 nucleotides read TGCGCCAGCAGCTTGGTCGGTAGGAGCCAAGAGACCCAGTACTTC. This sequence encodes CASSLVGRSQETQYF. The J gene is TRBJ2-5, the V gene TRBV5-1, with D unresolved. CDR1 SGHRS and CDR2 YFSETQ come from the germline V gene. The CDR3 extends over 15 amino acids. V was clipped by 0 bases and J by 1 base, with 10 bases between them.

This clonotype was observed a few times. The genes are TRBV4-2 and TRBJ2-3; D not certain. V gave up 4 bases and J gave up 1 base, with 12 bases separating them. Germline CDR1 LGHNA, CDR2 YNFKEQ. The CDR3 consists of 15 residues. The DNA of the CDR3 is TGTGCCAGCAGCCCGGTGGCAACTCGCACAGATACGCAGTATTTT. This sequence encodes CASSPVATRTDTQYF.

This chain joins TRBV18 and TRBJ1-6; 7 bases agree with TRBD1. The junction had 8 bases not matched to a gene; V was cut back by 6 bases and J by 9 bases. In germline, CDR1 is KGHSH, CDR2 LQKENI. The CDR3 length is 14 residues. CDR3 in DNA: TGTGCCAGCTCCTCTGGAGGGGACAGTTCACCCCTCCACTTT. Translation gives CASSSGGDSSPLHF.

Here the CDR3 reads CASSQQQGSGAKLFF. The CDR3, as DNA: TGTGCCAGCAGCCAACAACAGGGATCCGGTGCAAAACTGTTTTTT. The chain uses TRBV14 and TRBJ1-4, with D maybe TRBD1 (6 bases). The germline V gene encodes CDR1 SGHDN and CDR2 FVKESK. CDR3 length equals 15 residues. Trimming took off 2 bases at V and 10 bases at J, with 17 bases between the two ends. Using reference TRBV14 and TRBJ1-4 for the parts outside the CDR3, the full variable domain is EAGVTQFPSHSVIEKGQTVTLRCDPISGHDNLYWYRRVMGKEIKFLLHFVKESKQDESGMPNNRFLAERTGGTYSTLKVQPAELEDSGVYFCASSQQQGSGAKLFFGSGTQLSVL.

This clonotype turned up a few times. The gene calls are TRBV28 and TRBJ2-7; no clear D. The germline V gene has CDR1 MDHEN and CDR2 SYDVKM. CDR3 size: 12 residues. Trimming removed 6 bases at V and 1 base at J, with 7 bases between. CDR3 DNA: TGTGCCAGCAGATTCACGTCCTACGAGCAGTACTTC. Its translation is CASRFTSYEQYF.

This clonotype has a count of ten or more. In DNA form, the CDR3 reads TGTGCCAGCCGTGCAGGCAATCAGCCCCAGCATTTT. Amino acids: CASRAGNQPQHF. V and J are TRBV6-6 and TRBJ1-5; D gene ambiguous. The germline V gene encodes CDR1 MNHNY and CDR2 SVGAGI (reference sequence). This CDR3 is built from 12 residues. V was cut by 8 bases and J by 2 bases, with 7 bases left in between.

The V gene is TRBV6-2 or TRBV6-3, the J gene TRBJ2-7; D call uncertain. CDR1 and CDR2 (germline): MNHEY, SVGEGT. V dropped 6 bases and J dropped 4 bases, with 10 bases sitting between them. This CDR3 spans 12 amino acids. CDR3 region: CASRHPAYEQYF. CDR3 nucleotide sequence: TGTGCCAGCAGACATCCCGCTTACGAGCAGTACTTC.

This clonotype was counted between two and nine times. V and J are TRBV6-1 and TRBJ2-1; 12 bases are a match to TRBD2. In germline, CDR1 is MNHNS, CDR2 SASEGT. J lost 9 bases, V lost 6 bases, and 9 bases had no gene match. This CDR3 contains 15 residues. The chain's CDR3 is CASRLLAGGFGEQFF. The DNA for the CDR3 is TGTGCCAGCAGGCTACTAGCGGGGGGATTCGGTGAGCAGTTCTTC.

The rearrangement links TRBV10-3 to TRBJ2-5; a weak D match, TRBD2 (5 bases). This CDR3 is built from 13 residues. Trimming pared 10 bases from V and 3 bases from J, leaving 15 bases between. CDR1 and CDR2 from the germline V gene are ENHRY and SYGVKD. This CDR3 is CARSVTEEETQYF. Here the CDR3 DNA reads TGTGCCAGATCAGTTACGGAGGAAGAGACCCAGTACTTC.